Shown below are 23 T cell receptor beta chains from a single sample sequenced in a study of T cell repertoires in cytomegalovirus infection (dated by TCRdb to the late 2010s). Sequencer: Illumina HiSeq 1500. The public sequencing data were trimmed at Q25 with fastp and processed into clonotypes with MiXCR by TCRdb, which kept only in-frame beta chains. Here each entry gathers all rows of one CDR3 protein and keeps the most common genes and DNA. The sample contains approximately 700,000 distinct CDR3 sequences, 35% to 40% of them found a single time. 2.8% of the sample belongs to the ten largest clones. The specimen sequenced was PBMCs. The receptors originated from a human donor in good health (CMV status not recorded). Some clones in this sample may be carry-over from other donors' samples.

This clonotype was seen a few times. J is TRBJ2-1 and V is TRBV20-1; D is perhaps TRBD2 (5 bases). Per germline, CDR1 DFQATT and CDR2 SNEGSKA (reference sequence). The CDR3 length is 14 residues. With 5 bases removed from V and 9 bases from J, the gap between germline ends came to 20 bases. The CDR3 DNA sequence: TGCAGTGCTGTCCGGTACGAGAGGGCCCCTGAGCAGTTCTTC. This translates into CSAVRYERAPEQFF.

The chain couples TRBV7-4 to TRBJ1-6, with 8 positions matching TRBD1. Trimming cost V 6 bases and J 5 bases; bases outside gene matches: 6. The V gene's germline CDR1 is SGHVT and CDR2 SQSDAQ. This CDR3 comprises 15 residues. The CDR3 is CASRATGDNNSPLHF. For the CDR3, the DNA is TGTGCCAGCAGAGCGACAGGGGATAATAATTCACCCCTCCACTTT.

The table lists this clonotype with a few counts. The V call is TRBV11-1, the J call TRBJ1-2; possibly TRBD1 for D (5 bases). Trimming pared 5 bases from V and 8 bases from J, leaving 15 bases between. The CDR3 is 13 amino acids. Germline V gives CDR1 SGHAT, CDR2 FQDESV (reference sequence). CDR3 amino acids: CASSPQGLGGYTF. The CDR3 nucleotides are TGTGCCAGCAGCCCTCAGGGTCTGGGCGGCTACACCTTC.

Concerning this clonotype itself: Relative to the germline gene, one junction end is altered; a read error may explain this. The chain links TRBV7-6 to TRBJ2-6; a weak D match, TRBD2 (6 bases). Germline V gene data show CDR1 as SGHVS and CDR2 as FNYEAQ. The CDR3 is made up of 18 amino acids. CDR3 loop: CASSLGPGVRSGANVLIF. The CDR3 coding sequence is TGTGCCAGCAGCTTAGGTCCGGGGGTGCGCTCTGGGGCCAACGTCCTGATTTTC. The whole variable domain, filled in from reference TRBV7-6 and TRBJ2-6, reads GAGVSQSPRYKVTKRGQDVALRCDPISGHVSLYWYRQALGQGPEFLTYFNYEAQQDKSGLPNDRFSAERPEGSISTLTIQRTEQRDSAMYRCASSLGPGVRSGANVLIFGAGSRLTVL.

V and J are TRBV14 and TRBJ2-5, with TRBD1 matching over 9 bases. The trim removed 3 bases at V and 0 bases at J, leaving 11 bases unmatched. The CDR3 covers 18 residues. CDR1 is SGHDN and CDR2 is FVKESK in the germline V gene. The CDR3 DNA reads as TGTGCCAGCAGCCACCGGGGACAGGGCGTCTCGTACCAAGAGACCCAGTACTTC. As protein: CASSHRGQGVSYQETQYF. The whole variable domain, remainder taken from reference TRBV14 and TRBJ2-5, is EAGVTQFPSHSVIEKGQTVTLRCDPISGHDNLYWYRRVMGKEIKFLLHFVKESKQDESGMPNNRFLAERTGGTYSTLKVQPAELEDSGVYFCASSHRGQGVSYQETQYFGPGTRLLVL.

The chain is built from TRBV12-3 or TRBV12-4 and TRBJ1-4, with a tentative D call TRBD1 (5 bases). CDR3 length equals 15 residues. V was pared by 8 bases and J by 8 bases, with 21 bases between. The CDR3 nucleotides read TGTGCCAGCGCCTCGTATCAGGGTTTGGGGGAAAAACTGTTTTTT. Protein product: CASASYQGLGEKLFF.

In regard to this clonotype: The CDR3 does not end in the conserved phenylalanine or tryptophan, so this is likely a read error. The rearrangement joins TRBV18 to TRBJ2-2, with 7 bases fitting TRBD1. J lost 0 bases, V lost 0 bases, and 1 base had no gene match. The CDR3 extends over 16 amino acids. Germline lookup yields CDR1 KGHSH and CDR2 LQKENI. For the CDR3, the DNA is TGTGCCAGCTCACCACCGGACAGGACGAACACCGGGGAGCTGTTTTCT. It yields the protein CASSPPDRTNTGELFS.

V usage is TRBV5-8 and J usage is TRBJ1-2; 8 bases map to TRBD1. The CDR3 runs to 15 residues. Germline V gives CDR1 SGHTS, CDR2 YDEGEE. V trimming: 4 bases; J trimming: 6 bases; junction bases outside the gene matches: 11. In DNA, the CDR3 is TGTGCCAGCAGCCGCCTACTGGACAGGGCCGATGGCTACACCTTC. It translates to CASSRLLDRADGYTF.

V and J are TRBV11-2 and TRBJ1-1, with 7 nucleotides matching TRBD1. CDR3 length equals 16 residues. Losses at the gene ends were 1 base for V and 1 base for J; bases not matched to a gene: 6. Germline assignment: CDR1 SGHAT and CDR2 FQNNGV. This CDR3 is CASSLVVGQRNTEAFF. Written as DNA, the CDR3 is TGTGCCAGCAGCTTAGTGGTGGGACAGCGGAACACTGAAGCTTTCTTT.

The sample holds one count of this clonotype. The J gene is TRBJ1-1, the V gene TRBV5-4, with unresolved D. Looked up from germline, CDR1 is SGHNT and CDR2 is YYREEE (reference sequence). V was cut by 4 bases and J by 3 bases, with 7 bases left in between. The CDR3 runs 12 residues. The CDR3 bases are TGTGCCAGCAGCAGGGTCGACACTGAAGCTTTCTTT. Its protein is CASSRVDTEAFF.

This clonotype was recorded at least ten times. The J gene is TRBJ1-1, the V gene TRBV7-8, with a tentative D call TRBD1 (6 bases). Germline V lookup: CDR1 SGHVS, CDR2 FQNEAQ. V was clipped by 4 bases and J by 9 bases, with 18 bases between them. CDR3 size: 14 residues. This CDR3 reads CASSYRVERGKAFF. The CDR3 DNA is TGTGCCAGCAGCTACAGGGTCGAACGGGGTAAAGCTTTCTTT. Full variable domain (rest looked up from reference TRBV7-8 and TRBJ1-1): GAGVSQSPRYKVAKRGQDVALRCDPISGHVSLFWYQQALGQGPEFLTYFQNEAQLDKSGLPSDRFFAERPEGSVSTLKIQRTQQEDSAVYLCASSYRVERGKAFFGQGTRLTVV.

A remark on this clonotype: The conserved phenylalanine or tryptophan is not found at the CDR3 terminus, so this likely reflects a read error. V usage is TRBV12-3 or TRBV12-4 and J usage is TRBJ2-7; D is uncertain. With 3 bases removed from V and 0 bases from J, the gap between germline ends came to 6 bases. This CDR3 is built from 13 residues. The CDR3 DNA reads as TGTGCCAGCAGTTTGGAAGTCTCCTACGAGCAGTACTTA. Translation: CASSLEVSYEQYL.

The chain is built from TRBV9 and TRBJ2-7; D unresolved. V gave up 0 bases and J gave up 4 bases, with 8 bases separating them. The germline gives CDR1 SGDLS, CDR2 YYNGEE. The CDR3 is made up of 13 amino acids. DNA for the CDR3: TGTGCCAGCAGCGTAGCTTGGGGTTACGAGCAGTACTTC. Translation gives CASSVAWGYEQYF.

This clonotype was counted only a few times. The rearrangement uses TRBV6-2 or TRBV6-3 and TRBJ1-5; perhaps TRBD1 as D (5 bases). V shed 9 bases and J shed 2 bases, with 14 bases lying between them. The germline V gene has CDR1 MNHEY and CDR2 SVGEGT. This CDR3 spans 14 amino acids. The CDR3 DNA is TGTGCCAGTGAAAGTGGGGCGGGCAATCAGCCCCAGCATTTT. Its protein product is CASESGAGNQPQHF.

The chain uses TRBV30 and TRBJ1-2, with 7 bases fitting TRBD1. The length of the CDR3 is 12 residues. V lost 4 bases, J lost 5 bases, and 4 bases stayed unmatched. Germline lookup yields CDR1 GTSNPN and CDR2 SVGIG (reference sequence). The CDR3 region has the DNA TGTGCCTGGACCCCAGGGGGTTATGGCTACACCTTC. Translation: CAWTPGGYGYTF. Based on the CDR3 plus reference TRBV30 and TRBJ1-2, the full variable domain is SQTIHQWPATLVQPVGSPLSLECTVEGTSNPNLYWYRQAAGRGLQLLFYSVGIGQISSEVPQNLSASRPQDRQFILSSKKLLLSDSGFYLCAWTPGGYGYTFGSGTRLTVV.

This clonotype was picked up a small number of times. The rearrangement uses TRBV28 and TRBJ2-1; 10 nucleotides align to TRBD1. The J segment lost 2 bases and the V segment lost 4 bases, leaving 14 bases of the junction unmatched. The CDR3 runs 19 residues. Germline V gene lookup returns CDR1 MDHEN and CDR2 SYDVKM. The DNA of the CDR3 is TGTGCCAGCAGTTCCTTGTCTGGGGGAGGGACAGGGGCCTACAATGAGCAGTTCTTC. It specifies CASSSLSGGGTGAYNEQFF.

With respect to this clonotype: Relative to the germline gene, one junction end is altered; a read error may explain this. The chain recombines TRBV7-2 with TRBJ1-2; D is unresolved. Germline assignment: CDR1 SGHTA and CDR2 FQGNSA. The CDR3 covers 15 residues. For the CDR3, the DNA is TGTGCCAGCTGCTTAAGGGCAGATCTCAACTATGGCTACACCTTC. This translates into CASCLRADLNYGYTF.

The chain combines TRBV28 with TRBJ1-2; TRBD1 is a possible D gene (6 bases). The V gene lost 6 bases and the J gene lost 5 bases, with 10 bases spanning the gap. The germline CDR1 and CDR2 sequences are MDHEN and SYDVKM. This CDR3 is built from 12 residues. The CDR3 DNA reads as TGTGCCAGCAGCCGGGGGCGGTATGGCTACACCTTC. Its translation: CASSRGRYGYTF.

The V and J genes are TRBV4-1 and TRBJ1-2; D may be TRBD1 (6 bases). The germline V and J ends were trimmed by 3 bases and 4 bases, with 15 bases remaining between them. The CDR3 is 15 residues long. CDR1 MGHRA and CDR2 YSYEKL come from the germline V gene. The CDR3 region is CASSQRYRDSYGYTF. CDR3 coding DNA: TGCGCCAGCAGCCAGAGATACAGGGATAGCTATGGCTACACCTTC.

There are many counts of this clonotype. The chain couples TRBV7-2 to TRBJ1-5; no firm D call. V lost 2 bases, J lost 5 bases, and 10 bases lay in between. Germline values: CDR1 SGHTA, CDR2 FQGNSA. The length of the CDR3 is 14 residues. The CDR3 sequence: CASSLSPRDQPQHF. CDR3 in DNA: TGTGCCAGCAGCTTATCCCCCAGAGATCAGCCCCAGCATTTT.

A single count supports this clonotype. The J gene is TRBJ2-3, the V gene TRBV28; the D call may be TRBD1 or TRBD2 (5 bases each). The CDR3 sequence is 17 residues long. CDR1 MDHEN and CDR2 SYDVKM come from the germline V gene. Trimming took 5 bases from V and 0 from J, leaving 18 bases between them. CDR3 amino acids: CASSTTAGTASTDTQYF. DNA for the CDR3: TGTGCCAGCAGTACGACGGCCGGGACGGCGAGCACAGATACGCAGTATTTT.

This clonotype was seen a few times. V is TRBV15 and J is TRBJ1-1; possibly TRBD1 for D (5 bases). The CDR3 sequence is 16 residues long. Per germline, CDR1 LNHNV and CDR2 YYDKDF (reference sequence). The V end lost 0 bases, the J end lost 4 bases, and 15 bases lay between the germline ends. As DNA, the CDR3 is TGTGCCACCAGCAGAGATCCGGGGGGGACTCTCACTGAAGCTTTCTTT. As protein: CATSRDPGGTLTEAFF.

Only a few counts were recorded for this clonotype. V usage is TRBV28 and J usage is TRBJ1-5; D possibly corresponds to TRBD1 (6 bases). The CDR3 runs 16 residues. Germline values: CDR1 MDHEN, CDR2 SYDVKM. V gave up 4 bases and J gave up 2 bases, with 15 bases separating them. CDR3 coding DNA: TGTGCCAGCAGTTCTCAACAGGGTAGGGGCAATCAGCCCCAGCATTTT. Translation gives CASSSQQGRGNQPQHF.